These 25 T cell receptor beta chains were sequenced from one sample in a study of technical replicates of blood from a handful of donors. Produced via immunoSEQ multiplex PCR; TCRdb's table is partial and in-frame only. The sample has more than 80,000 clones; approximately 96% are singletons. Sequenced input: T cells isolated from PBMCs. The origin of the receptors is a human donor in good health.

J is TRBJ2-3 and V is TRBV30; TRBD1 might be the D (5 bases). Germline V gene lookup returns CDR1 GTSNPN and CDR2 SVGIG (reference sequence). There are 12 residues in the CDR3. In nucleotides, the CDR3 is TGTGCAAGGGGCAGGACCACAGATACGCAGTATTTT. It is translated as CARGRTTDTQYF.

This clone was picked up one time. CDR3 nucleotide sequence: TGTGCCAGTAGTAAGCCCTCCGACTGGGAGCGGGGGCAACACAATGAGCAGTTCTTC. Protein product: CASSKPSDWERGQHNEQFF. This chain connects TRBV19 to TRBJ2-1, with TRBD2 matching over 8 bases. Germline CDR1 LNHDA, CDR2 SQIVND (reference sequence). The V and J ends lost 4 bases and 5 bases, in that order; junction bases with no gene match: 19. This CDR3 spans 19 amino acids.

The chain combines TRBV7-9 with TRBJ1-1; D is perhaps TRBD1 (5 bases). Looked up from germline, CDR1 is SEHNR and CDR2 is FQNEAQ (reference sequence). The V and J ends lost 8 bases and 3 bases respectively, with 13 bases between them. CDR3 length equals 13 residues. The CDR3 sequence is CASSVGGDTEAFF. CDR3 bases: TGTGCCAGCTCAGTTGGAGGGGACACTGAAGCTTTCTTT.

The chain links TRBV7-9 to TRBJ2-1; TRBD1 matches 11 bases. The junction had 11 bases not matched to a gene; V was cut back by 5 bases and J by 14 bases. The CDR3 is made up of 14 amino acids. Germline assignment: CDR1 SEHNR and CDR2 FQNEAQ (reference sequence). The DNA of the CDR3 is TGTGCCAGCAGCCCGAGGACAGGGGGCGATTCGGAGTTCTTC. Encoded protein: CASSPRTGGDSEFF.

This clone was recorded once. V usage is TRBV5-5 and J usage is TRBJ1-5; D is possibly TRBD1 (5 bases). Trimming removed 4 bases at V and 3 bases at J, with 14 bases between. The CDR3 consists of 15 residues. Germline V gives CDR1 SGHKS, CDR2 YYEKEE (reference sequence). CDR3 loop: CASSPFGGLNQPQHF. DNA for the CDR3: TGTGCCAGCAGCCCGTTCGGGGGTCTCAATCAGCCCCAGCATTTT.

This clone was counted once. The chain employs TRBV9 and TRBJ2-1; TRBD2 matches at 7 bases. The CDR3 runs to 16 residues. The ends lost 1 base at V and 3 bases at J; junction bases unmatched: 7. Germline CDR1 and CDR2: SGDLS and YYNGEE. The CDR3 DNA is TGTGCCAGCAGCGTACTCGGGCTAGCGGACTACAATGAGCAGTTCTTC. Translated, it gives CASSVLGLADYNEQFF.

The V call is TRBV6-5, the J call TRBJ1-3; D not resolved. The CDR3 spans 16 residues. The V gene lost 2 bases and the J gene lost 1 base, with 12 bases spanning the gap. Germline V lookup: CDR1 MNHEY, CDR2 SVGAGI. CDR3: CASSYIAAGSGNTIYF. CDR3 nucleotides: TGTGCCAGCAGTTACATCGCGGCTGGATCTGGAAACACCATATATTTT.

This rearrangement joins TRBV7-9 to TRBJ1-6; D call uncertain. Germline loops: CDR1 SEHNR, CDR2 FQNEAQ (reference sequence). The CDR3 has 16 amino acids. Between the trimmed V and J ends, which lost 5 bases and 0 bases, there was a span of 11 bases. CDR3 protein: CASSDGVSSYNSPLHF. The CDR3 DNA is TGTGCCAGCAGCGACGGGGTTAGCTCCTATAATTCACCCCTCCACTTT.

The sample holds one count of this clone. The genes are TRBV10-3 and TRBJ2-5; D gene unclear. CDR1 is ENHRY, CDR2 SYGVKD, per germline. The CDR3 sequence is 12 residues long. V was trimmed by 4 bases and J by 5 bases, leaving 8 bases between them. This CDR3 is CAISGLQETQYF. The CDR3 bases are TGTGCCATCAGTGGCCTCCAGGAGACCCAGTACTTC.

The chain joins TRBV6-5 to TRBJ1-5, with 7 bases that match TRBD1. The V segment lost 5 bases and the J segment 7 bases; nucleotides outside the gene matches: 5. CDR1 is MNHEY and CDR2 is SVGAGI in the germline V gene. This CDR3 spans 13 amino acids. CDR3 nucleotides: TGTGCCAGCAGTCCCCAGGGGGGACAGCCCCAGCATTTT. Protein product: CASSPQGGQPQHF.

The count of this clone is one. The chain links TRBV28 to TRBJ2-1, with TRBD1 matching over 9 bases. This CDR3 is 16 amino acids long. J lost 8 bases, V lost 2 bases, and 10 bases had no gene match. The V gene's germline CDR1 is MDHEN and CDR2 SYDVKM. The chain's CDR3 is CASSLTPGQGLDEQFF. CDR3 DNA sequence: TGTGCCAGCAGTTTAACTCCGGGACAGGGTCTGGATGAGCAGTTCTTC.

V gene TRBV10-3 combines with J gene TRBJ2-2, with D maybe TRBD2 (7 bases). The CDR3 sequence is 13 residues long. Looked up from germline, CDR1 is ENHRY and CDR2 is SYGVKD. V shed 10 bases and J shed 7 bases, with 16 bases lying between them. CDR3 in amino acids: CATYGGRNGELFF. CDR3 coding DNA: TGTGCCACCTACGGGGGGCGGAACGGGGAGCTGTTTTTT.

V gene TRBV2 combines with J gene TRBJ2-3; the match to TRBD2 covers 8 bases. The CDR3 consists of 15 residues. Looked up from germline, CDR1 is SNHLY and CDR2 is FYNNEI. J gave up 4 bases and V 1 base, and 4 bases lay outside the gene matches. CDR3 region: CASSEGGGPSDTQYF. The CDR3 nucleotides read TGTGCCAGCAGTGAAGGCGGGGGGCCATCAGATACGCAGTATTTT.

The V gene is TRBV7-3, the J gene TRBJ1-1; D is ambiguous. V was cut by 1 base and J by 0 bases, with 9 bases left in between. The length of the CDR3 is 15 residues. Germline CDR1 reads SGHTA; CDR2 reads FQGTGA. The CDR3 here is CASSLSSGVNTEAFF. The CDR3 DNA is TGTGCCAGCAGCTTAAGTTCCGGGGTGAACACTGAAGCTTTCTTT.

This chain joins TRBV30 and TRBJ1-1, with TRBD1 matching over 7 bases. CDR3 size: 12 residues. The V gene end was trimmed by 5 bases and the J gene end by 4 bases; junction bases not matched to a gene: 4. Germline V gene lookup returns CDR1 GTSNPN and CDR2 SVGIG (reference sequence). DNA for the CDR3: TGTGCCTGGGACAGGGCGGTCACTGAAGCTTTCTTT. It translates to CAWDRAVTEAFF. Full variable domain (rest looked up from reference TRBV30 and TRBJ1-1): SQTIHQWPATLVQPVGSPLSLECTVEGTSNPNLYWYRQAAGRGLQLLFYSVGIGQISSEVPQNLSASRPQDRQFILSSKKLLLSDSGFYLCAWDRAVTEAFFGQGTRLTVV.

This chain links TRBV5-4 with TRBJ1-2, with D uncertain. The germline V gene encodes CDR1 SGHNT and CDR2 YYREEE (reference sequence). The ends were cut back, 5 bases at V and 0 bases at J, with 14 bases in the middle. The CDR3 is made up of 15 amino acids. Here the CDR3 DNA reads TGTGCCAGCAGACGGTGGGGAGATTCTAACTATGGCTACACCTTC. Translated: CASRRWGDSNYGYTF.

V usage is TRBV4-1 and J usage is TRBJ2-7; TRBD2 agrees at 11 bases. CDR3 length equals 16 residues. Trimming removed 2 bases from V and 3 bases from J; junction bases left unmatched: 6. Per germline, CDR1 MGHRA and CDR2 YSYEKL. The CDR3 loop reads CASSQTSGRLIYEQYF. The CDR3 DNA follows: TGCGCCAGCAGCCAAACTAGCGGGAGACTCATCTACGAGCAGTACTTC.

This clone has a single count. The chain carries TRBV7-2 and TRBJ1-4, with 8 nucleotides matching TRBD1. Germline CDR1 reads SGHTA; CDR2 reads FQGNSA. This CDR3 has 15 residues. J gave up 7 bases and V 0 bases, and 4 bases lay outside the gene matches. CDR3 nucleotides: TGTGCCAGCAGCTTAGCGGACAGGGATTCTGAAAAACTGTTTTTT. Protein sequence: CASSLADRDSEKLFF.

This clone was seen just once. This rearrangement joins TRBV6-5 to TRBJ1-2, with 7 bases matching TRBD1. The CDR3 is 13 amino acids. V lost 5 bases, J lost 2 bases, and 2 bases stayed unmatched. CDR1 is MNHEY, CDR2 SVGAGI, per germline. The CDR3 DNA is TGTGCCAGCAGTCTGACAGGGAACTATGGCTACACCTTC. It specifies CASSLTGNYGYTF.

This clone came up once. The rearrangement uses TRBV27 and TRBJ2-2; TRBD1 aligns across 7 bases. The CDR3 totals 16 residues. Germline V gene lookup returns CDR1 MNHEY and CDR2 SMNVEV (reference sequence). J was trimmed by 4 bases and V by 6 bases; bases with no gene match: 11. The CDR3 DNA sequence: TGTGCCAGCAGCCCCCAGACAGGGAGACTCACCGGGGAGCTGTTTTTT. It codes for CASSPQTGRLTGELFF.

This clone was counted once. This sequence joins TRBV2 and TRBJ2-5, with D hard to call. The CDR3 is 11 residues long. V was shortened by 2 bases and J by 5 bases, with 3 bases between the two germline ends. The germline gives CDR1 SNHLY, CDR2 FYNNEI. Written as DNA, the CDR3 is TGTGCCAGCAGTGAACGGGAGACCCAGTACTTC. Translating it yields CASSERETQYF.

The sample holds one count of this clone. The chain is built from TRBV6-1 and TRBJ2-1; the match to TRBD2 covers 7 bases. The CDR3 has 15 residues. Germline V gene data show CDR1 as MNHNS and CDR2 as SASEGT. V trimming: 4 bases; J trimming: 8 bases; junction bases outside the gene matches: 11. CDR3 DNA: TGTGCCAGCAGTGCTCTAGCGGAAGGGCCCGATGAGCAGTTCTTC. Its translation: CASSALAEGPDEQFF.

The count of this clone is one. The rearrangement joins TRBV7-2 to TRBJ1-2; D ambiguous. Looked up from germline, CDR1 is SGHTA and CDR2 is FQGNSA. With 7 bases removed from V and 4 bases from J, the gap between germline ends came to 16 bases. This CDR3 spans 14 amino acids. CDR3 in amino acids: CASNAERNIYGYTF. CDR3 DNA sequence: TGTGCCAGCAACGCAGAGAGGAACATCTATGGCTACACCTTC.

The chain uses TRBV7-9 and TRBJ1-2, with 9 bases identical to TRBD1. This CDR3 region has 17 residues. The V gene end was trimmed by 1 base and the J gene end by 6 bases; junction bases not matched to a gene: 12. Per germline, CDR1 SEHNR and CDR2 FQNEAQ (reference sequence). The CDR3 DNA reads as TGTGCCAGCAGCTTAGGACAGGGGGACTTAACAGGGGATGGCTACACCTTC. This codes for CASSLGQGDLTGDGYTF. The full variable domain, its missing parts supplied by reference TRBV7-9 and TRBJ1-2, is DTGVSQNPRHKITKRGQNVTFRCDPISEHNRLYWYRQTLGQGPEFLTYFQNEAQLEKSRLLSDRFSAERPKGSFSTLEIQRTEQGDSAMYLCASSLGQGDLTGDGYTFGSGTRLTVV.

The rearrangement links TRBV6-1 to TRBJ2-3; maybe TRBD2 (6 bases). The CDR3 length is 15 residues. V was pared by 6 bases and J by 0 bases, with 13 bases between. Germline loops: CDR1 MNHNS, CDR2 SASEGT. CDR3 nucleotides: TGTGCCAGCAGAGGTCAAGCGGGTAGCACAGATACGCAGTATTTT. Translation: CASRGQAGSTDTQYF.